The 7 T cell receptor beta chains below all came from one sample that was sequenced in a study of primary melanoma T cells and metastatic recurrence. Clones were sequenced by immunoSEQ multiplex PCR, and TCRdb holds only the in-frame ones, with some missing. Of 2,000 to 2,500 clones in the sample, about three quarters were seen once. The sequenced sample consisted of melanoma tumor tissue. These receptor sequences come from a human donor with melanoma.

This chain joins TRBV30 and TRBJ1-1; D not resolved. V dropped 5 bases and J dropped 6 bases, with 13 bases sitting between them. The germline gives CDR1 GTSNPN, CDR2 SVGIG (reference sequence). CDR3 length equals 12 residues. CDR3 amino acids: CAWGRRQSEAFF. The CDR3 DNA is TGTGCCTGGGGCCGGCGGCAGTCTGAAGCTTTCTTT. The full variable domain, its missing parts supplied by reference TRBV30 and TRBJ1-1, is SQTIHQWPATLVQPVGSPLSLECTVEGTSNPNLYWYRQAAGRGLQLLFYSVGIGQISSEVPQNLSASRPQDRQFILSSKKLLLSDSGFYLCAWGRRQSEAFFGQGTRLTVV.

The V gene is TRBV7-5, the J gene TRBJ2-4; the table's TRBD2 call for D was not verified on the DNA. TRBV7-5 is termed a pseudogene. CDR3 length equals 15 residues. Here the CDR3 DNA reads TGTGCCAGCAGCTTGGGAGAGGTGTCCAAAAACATTCAGTACTTC. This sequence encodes CASSLGEVSKNIQYF.

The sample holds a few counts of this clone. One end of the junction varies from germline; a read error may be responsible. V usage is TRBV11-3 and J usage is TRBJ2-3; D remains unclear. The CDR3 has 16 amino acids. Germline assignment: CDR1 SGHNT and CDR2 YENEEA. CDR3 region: CASSRYERFTADTQYF. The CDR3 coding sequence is TGTGCTAGCAGCCGTTACGAGCGTTTTACAGCAGATACGCAGTATTTT. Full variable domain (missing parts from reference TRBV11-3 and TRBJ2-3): EAGVVQSPRYKIIEKKQPVAFWCNPISGHNTLYWYLQNLGQGPELLIRYENEEAVDDSQLPKDRFSAERLKGVDSTLKIQPAELGDSAVYLCASSRYERFTADTQYFGPGTRLTVL.

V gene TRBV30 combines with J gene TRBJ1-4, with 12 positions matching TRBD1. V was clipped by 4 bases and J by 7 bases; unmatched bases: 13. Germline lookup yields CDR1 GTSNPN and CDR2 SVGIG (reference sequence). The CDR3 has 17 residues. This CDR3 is CAWNRRDRGRLGEKLFF. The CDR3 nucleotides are TGTGCCTGGAATAGGCGGGACAGGGGGCGATTGGGTGAAAAACTGTTTTTT.

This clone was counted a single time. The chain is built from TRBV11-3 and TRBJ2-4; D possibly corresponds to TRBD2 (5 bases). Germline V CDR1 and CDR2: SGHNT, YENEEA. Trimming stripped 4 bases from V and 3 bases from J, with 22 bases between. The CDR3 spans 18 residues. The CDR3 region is CASSWSREKVHGKNIQYF. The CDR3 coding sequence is TGTGCCAGCAGCTGGAGCCGGGAAAAGGTCCACGGCAAAAACATTCAGTACTTC.

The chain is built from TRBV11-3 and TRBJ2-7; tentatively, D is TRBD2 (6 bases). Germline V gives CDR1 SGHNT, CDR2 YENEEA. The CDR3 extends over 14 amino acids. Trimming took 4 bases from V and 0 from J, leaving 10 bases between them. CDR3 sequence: CASSSEEGSYEQYF. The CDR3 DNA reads TGTGCCAGCAGCTCCGAGGAGGGCTCCTACGAGCAGTACTTC.

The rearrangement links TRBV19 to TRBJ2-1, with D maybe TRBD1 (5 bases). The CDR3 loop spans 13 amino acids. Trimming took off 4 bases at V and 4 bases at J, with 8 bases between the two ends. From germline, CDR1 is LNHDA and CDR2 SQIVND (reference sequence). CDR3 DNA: TGTGCCAGTAGTAAGGGGCCTTACAATGAGCAGTTCTTC. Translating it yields CASSKGPYNEQFF. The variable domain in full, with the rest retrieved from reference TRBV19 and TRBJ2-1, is DGGITQSPKYLFRKEGQNVTLSCEQNLNHDAMYWYRQDPGQGLRLIYYSQIVNDFQKGDIAEGYSVSREKKESFPLTVTSAQKNPTAFYLCASSKGPYNEQFFGPGTRLTVL.